The TCR beta chain described here comes from a study of CD8+CD57+ T cells in acquired aplastic anemia. Overall study: Healthy donor CD4+ samples were sequenced to a depth that averaged around 9.9 million reads.

Template material for TCR beta VDJ and CDR3 profiling consisted of genomic DNA. Each CDR3 protein is one row after TCRdb ran MiXCR on the reads. The sample lists about 150,000 distinct CDR3 sequences; more than 35% were seen once. The receptor was derived from a human donor in good health, serving as a control. The sequenced sample consisted of sorted CD4+, CD8+, or CD8+CD57+ T cells (not recorded which) from PBMCs.

This CDR3 reads CASSAGQGRNEQYF. DNA of the CDR3: TGTGCCAGCAGCGCAGGACAGGGCCGAAACGAGCAGTACTTC. The chain has TRBV9 and TRBJ2-7; 8 nucleotides agree with TRBD1. J was trimmed by 5 bases and V by 3 bases; bases with no gene match: 7. The CDR3 contains 14 residues. Germline V gene data show CDR1 as SGDLS and CDR2 as YYNGEE.